Listed below are T cell receptor beta chains from one sample, sequenced in a study. TCRdb re-called the 5' RACE reads with MiXCR, one entry per CDR3 protein. Among nearly 40,000 distinct CDR3 sequences, approximately 19% were seen once, and the ten largest hold 2.5% to 3%. Sequenced sample: naive CD4+ T cells sorted from a lymph node. The receptors stem from a female donor with breast cancer. CDR3s include the opening cysteine and the closing phenylalanine or tryptophan.

j_call v_call cdr3_aa
TRBJ2-5 TRBV3-1 CASSPWIAGGPGQETQYF
TRBJ1-6 TRBV7-3 CASSHGSDHSPLHF
TRBJ2-7 TRBV4-3 CASSQDASGGGSYEQYF
TRBJ2-5 TRBV28 CASSPPGQGLGETQYF
TRBJ2-1 TRBV5-5 CASSLDADRGSRNEQFF
TRBJ1-2 TRBV29-1 CSVSGQGAYGYTF
TRBJ1-3 TRBV4-2 CASSLRDDASGNTIYF
TRBJ1-5 TRBV24-1 CATSVGGNQPQHF
TRBJ2-7 TRBV6-6 CASSYEAGGSYEQYF
TRBJ2-5 TRBV7-2 CASSLAQSGGQETQYF
TRBJ1-4 TRBV5-1 CASSFAQPNEKLFF
TRBJ2-1 TRBV6-5 CASRTLSDEQFF
TRBJ1-2 TRBV6-2/TRBV6-3 CASSYDGVNNGYTF
TRBJ1-5 TRBV4-1 CASSQGGITPYSNQPQHF
TRBJ1-2 TRBV5-1 CARDGQGYGYTF
TRBJ1-5 TRBV12-3/TRBV12-4 CASSFGTGLGDQPQHF
TRBJ1-1 TRBV18 CASSPTEQNTEAFF
TRBJ2-7 TRBV6-6 CASSRQTGVGEQYF
TRBJ2-7 TRBV7-3 CASSLNPSRRDEQYF
TRBJ2-3 TRBV5-6 CASSTSGSDTQYF
TRBJ1-2 TRBV19 CASSIEYTLYANYGYTF
TRBJ1-2 TRBV20-1 CSARRDSLYGYTF
TRBJ1-6 TRBV5-1 CASSLAYTTGVNSPLHF
TRBJ2-3 TRBV29-1 CSVRQSGIRTDTQYF
TRBJ2-1 TRBV25-1 CASSPGWAGGLDEQFF
TRBJ1-5 TRBV21-1 CASSSPDRDQPQHF
TRBJ2-5 TRBV24-1 CASGAGTHNQETQYF